These T cell receptor beta chains were read from a single sample in a study of blood T cell repertoires in COVID-19. Method: immunoSEQ multiplex PCR; TCRdb's copy keeps in-frame clones and lacks some. The sample includes around 150,000 clones, about three quarters of them seen just once. Sequenced material: PBMCs or T cells enriched from blood (not recorded which). The source is a woman between 45 and 65 years old who had recovered from COVID-19. Both conserved end residues are part of each CDR3. The order of the fields is V gene, J gene, CDR3 protein.

>TRBV5-1|TRBJ1-1
CASSSSFGTGGTNTEAFF
>TRBV19|TRBJ1-2
CASRDTAGENYGYTF
>TRBV28|TRBJ2-3
CASSAGTSGRAWDTQYF
>TRBV28|TRBJ2-1
CASRTTGYNEQFF
>TRBV11-3|TRBJ2-1
CASSPNGAGGLAGVSSEQFF
>TRBV15|TRBJ1-2
CATSRDLDGYTF
>TRBV7-2|TRBJ1-3
CASSRGQGASGNTIYF
>TRBV25-1|TRBJ2-5
CASSDGGRETQYF
>TRBV5-4|TRBJ2-3
CASSSSPSGGRLDTQYF
>TRBV19|TRBJ1-5
CASSTGQGNQPQHF
>TRBV2|TRBJ1-6
CASAPGQGKGRDNSPLHF
>TRBV27|TRBJ2-1
CASSLNRVDEQFF
>TRBV6-5|TRBJ1-6
CASSSSYNSPLHF
>TRBV3-1/TRBV3-2|TRBJ1-4
CASSQDPLRDTTNEKLFF
>TRBV18|TRBJ2-7
CASSPDSSYEQYF
>TRBV25-1|TRBJ1-5
CASSESTDRAPSNQPQHF
>TRBV4-2|TRBJ1-4
CASSPTGGDEKLFF
>TRBV7-9|TRBJ1-2
CASSFGQGDYGYTF
>TRBV11-2|TRBJ2-3
CASSSSGSGTGNQYF
>TRBV3-1/TRBV3-2|TRBJ1-1
CASSQETGVDAFF
>TRBV20-1|TRBJ1-5
CSASIGGAGSNQPQHF
>TRBV3-1/TRBV3-2|TRBJ1-4
CASSQSDRGNEKLFF